Below, 22 T cell receptor beta chains from the same sample are listed, as sequenced in a study of CD8+ T cells in alopecia areata. Investigators isolated RNA and reverse transcribed it into cDNA to act as the sequencing template. Profiled with immunoSEQ multiplex PCR; TCRdb holds only in-frame clones, not every one. The data show hundreds of thousands of clones, roughly 57% seen once. The sample here was CD4+ T cells sorted from blood, taken at week 0. These receptor sequences come from a human donor with alopecia areata.

The chain joins TRBV4-1 to TRBJ1-5, with 11 bases matching TRBD1. The germline V gene encodes CDR1 MGHRA and CDR2 YSYEKL. CDR3 length: 19 amino acids. The ends lost 0 bases at V and 1 base at J; junction bases unmatched: 8. The CDR3 is CASSQDNFGQGASNQPQHF. CDR3 DNA sequence: TGCGCCAGCAGCCAAGATAATTTCGGACAGGGGGCGAGCAATCAGCCCCAGCATTTT.

The rearrangement links TRBV29-1 to TRBJ1-2, with TRBD1 as a possible D gene (5 bases). Germline CDR1 and CDR2: SQVTM and ANQGSEA. V shed 6 bases and J shed 3 bases, with 17 bases lying between them. This CDR3 has 14 amino acids. The CDR3, as DNA: TGCAGCGTGGCCCTTCGACAGAGGGACTATGGCTACACCTTC. It is translated as CSVALRQRDYGYTF. Full variable domain (missing parts from reference TRBV29-1 and TRBJ1-2): SAVISQKPSRDICQRGTSLTIQCQVDSQVTMMFWYRQQPGQSLTLIATANQGSEATYESGFVIDKFPISRPNLTFSTLTVSNMSPEDSSIYLCSVALRQRDYGYTFGSGTRLTVV.

The V gene is TRBV20-1, the J gene TRBJ2-7; D uncertain. V was clipped by 6 bases and J by 3 bases, with 9 bases between them. CDR1 is DFQATT, CDR2 SNEGSKA, per germline (reference sequence). The CDR3 has 11 amino acids. The CDR3: CSARTNYEQYF. CDR3 coding DNA: TGCAGTGCCAGGACCAACTACGAGCAGTACTTC.

V is TRBV5-1 and J is TRBJ2-1; D not resolved. The CDR3 totals 13 residues. V was cut by 3 bases and J by 5 bases, with 9 bases left in between. Germline CDR1 reads SGHRS; CDR2 reads YFSETQ. The CDR3 DNA follows: TGCGCCAGCAGCTCAGGATGGGACAATGAGCAGTTCTTC. Translated, it gives CASSSGWDNEQFF.

This clone was seen only a few times. The V gene is TRBV6-1, the J gene TRBJ2-3, with 15 positions matching TRBD2. The germline V gene has CDR1 MNHNS and CDR2 SASEGT. The CDR3 runs 15 residues. J lost 4 bases, V lost 8 bases, and 4 bases had no gene match. CDR3 DNA: TGTGCCAGCCTAGGACTAGCGGGGGGGCCAGATACGCAGTATTTT. It is translated as CASLGLAGGPDTQYF.

The genes are TRBV5-1 and TRBJ2-3, with D unclear. CDR1 and CDR2 from the germline V gene are SGHRS and YFSETQ. With 5 bases removed from V and 2 bases from J, the gap between germline ends came to 6 bases. CDR3 length: 12 residues. CDR3 protein: CASRAHTDTQYF. Here the CDR3 DNA reads TGCGCCAGCAGGGCACACACAGATACGCAGTATTTT. Based on the CDR3 plus reference TRBV5-1 and TRBJ2-3, the full variable domain is KAGVTQTPRYLIKTRGQQVTLSCSPISGHRSVSWYQQTPGQGLQFLFEYFSETQRNKGNFPGRFSGRQFSNSRSEMNVSTLELGDSALYLCASRAHTDTQYFGPGTRLTVL.

The chain couples TRBV5-1 to TRBJ2-3; D is tentatively TRBD1 or TRBD2 (6 bases each). CDR1 is SGHRS, CDR2 YFSETQ, per germline. The germline V and J ends were trimmed by 1 base and 6 bases, with 12 bases remaining between them. This CDR3 comprises 14 residues. The CDR3 DNA reads TGCGCCAGCAGCTTGTTGGGGGGCGAGGATACGCAGTATTTT. As protein: CASSLLGGEDTQYF.

The V gene is TRBV4-2, the J gene TRBJ1-1, with a possible D match to TRBD1 (5 bases). V was cut by 1 base and J by 2 bases, with 14 bases left in between. This CDR3 is built from 16 residues. Germline-derived CDR1 and CDR2 are LGHNA and YNFKEQ. In nucleotides, the CDR3 is TGTGCCAGCAGCCAAGTTGAAAGGGGCGTTAACACTGAAGCTTTCTTT. Translated, it gives CASSQVERGVNTEAFF.

The gene calls are TRBV29-1 and TRBJ2-1; TRBD2 agrees at 9 bases. Germline values: CDR1 SQVTM, CDR2 ANQGSEA. The length of the CDR3 is 15 residues. Losses at the gene ends were 2 bases for V and 4 bases for J; bases not matched to a gene: 6. The CDR3 reads CSVETLAGRYNEQFF. The CDR3 region has the DNA TGCAGCGTTGAAACTCTAGCGGGAAGGTACAATGAGCAGTTCTTC.

This chain connects TRBV30 to TRBJ2-6; D gene ambiguous. The V end was cut by 0 bases, the J end by 1 base, with 13 bases between. Germline-derived CDR1 and CDR2 are GTSNPN and SVGIG (reference sequence). The CDR3 sequence is 17 residues long. The CDR3 spells CAWSVARVRSGANVLTF. Written as DNA, the CDR3 is TGTGCCTGGAGTGTGGCACGGGTAAGGTCTGGGGCCAACGTCCTGACTTTC.

A few counts support this clone. The genes are TRBV29-1 and TRBJ1-2; 10 bases are shared with TRBD1. J was trimmed by 6 bases and V by 7 bases; bases with no gene match: 5. The CDR3 is 12 residues long. Looked up from germline, CDR1 is SQVTM and CDR2 is ANQGSEA. The CDR3 DNA follows: TGCAGCGGCGGGACAGGGGTCGATGGCTACACCTTC. This codes for CSGGTGVDGYTF.

V and J are TRBV28 and TRBJ2-7; 7 nucleotides match TRBD2. The CDR3 consists of 14 residues. In germline, CDR1 is MDHEN, CDR2 SYDVKM. With V trimmed by 1 base and J by 2 bases, 2 bases remained unmatched. DNA of the CDR3: TGTGCCAGCAGTTTATTCGGGGGGACCTACGAGCAGTACTTC. Encoded protein: CASSLFGGTYEQYF. Full variable domain (remainder filled in from reference TRBV28 and TRBJ2-7): DVKVTQSSRYLVKRTGEKVFLECVQDMDHENMFWYRQDPGLGLRLIYFSYDVKMKEKGDIPEGYSVSREKKERFSLILESASTNQTSMYLCASSLFGGTYEQYFGPGTRLTVT.

This clone was counted between two and nine times. The chain links TRBV29-1 to TRBJ1-5; TRBD1 might be the D (5 bases). Germline CDR1 reads SQVTM; CDR2 reads ANQGSEA. This CDR3 has 12 amino acids. Trimming shortened V by 4 bases and J by 7 bases, and 11 bases separated the two germline ends. CDR3 sequence (DNA): TGCAGCGTTGGGGATGGGGACCAGCCCCAGCATTTT. It yields the protein CSVGDGDQPQHF.

The chain employs TRBV27 and TRBJ1-6; no firm D call. Trimming shortened V by 3 bases and J by 0 bases, and 6 bases separated the two germline ends. Looked up from germline, CDR1 is MNHEY and CDR2 is SMNVEV (reference sequence). CDR3 length equals 15 residues. The CDR3 region is CASSLEGSYNSPLHF. Written as DNA, the CDR3 is TGTGCCAGCAGTTTGGAGGGCTCCTATAATTCACCCCTCCACTTT.

This clone was counted a few times. V usage is TRBV29-1 and J usage is TRBJ2-5, with 7 bases that match TRBD1. V shed 7 bases, J shed 7 bases, and the junction held 9 bases outside the gene matches. There are 12 residues in the CDR3. CDR1 and CDR2 from the germline V gene are SQVTM and ANQGSEA. The CDR3 DNA reads as TGCAGCGCCGAGATGGGACAGTTGACCCAGTACTTC. Translating it yields CSAEMGQLTQYF.

This chain connects TRBV30 to TRBJ1-5; D is uncertain. The CDR3 loop spans 14 amino acids. In germline, CDR1 is GTSNPN, CDR2 SVGIG (reference sequence). V lost 2 bases and J 1 base, leaving 9 bases between the germline ends. The CDR3, as DNA: TGTGCCTGGAGTCCTCCACAGAGCAATCAGCCCCAGCATTTT. Protein: CAWSPPQSNQPQHF.

V usage is TRBV2 and J usage is TRBJ1-1; TRBD1 is a possible D gene (6 bases). The germline gives CDR1 SNHLY, CDR2 FYNNEI. This CDR3 has 13 amino acids. Trimming removed 1 base from V and 4 bases from J, with 7 bases in between. CDR3 loop: CASSEVGGTEAFF. DNA of the CDR3: TGTGCCAGCAGTGAAGTAGGGGGCACTGAAGCTTTCTTT.

This clone is a singleton in its sample. The chain couples TRBV5-1 to TRBJ1-1; 9 nucleotides line up with TRBD1. Germline V gene data show CDR1 as SGHRS and CDR2 as YFSETQ. This CDR3 is 13 amino acids long. J was trimmed by 7 bases and V by 5 bases; bases with no gene match: 6. Here the CDR3 reads CASRIPGQGEAFF. The CDR3 region has the DNA TGCGCCAGCAGGATCCCGGGACAGGGTGAAGCTTTCTTT. Using reference TRBV5-1 and TRBJ1-1 for the parts outside the CDR3, the full variable domain is KAGVTQTPRYLIKTRGQQVTLSCSPISGHRSVSWYQQTPGQGLQFLFEYFSETQRNKGNFPGRFSGRQFSNSRSEMNVSTLELGDSALYLCASRIPGQGEAFFGQGTRLTVV.

V gene TRBV10-3 combines with J gene TRBJ1-2; D is unresolved. Deletions cut 0 bases from V and 6 bases from J, with 5 bases between. This CDR3 region has 12 residues. Looked up from germline, CDR1 is ENHRY and CDR2 is SYGVKD. This CDR3 reads CAISESTHGYTF. The CDR3 nucleotides are TGTGCCATCAGTGAGTCGACTCATGGCTACACCTTC.

The chain has TRBV6-6 and TRBJ2-7; 8 bases line up with TRBD2. The CDR3 loop spans 12 amino acids. The V gene end was trimmed by 5 bases and the J gene end by 3 bases; junction bases not matched to a gene: 0. CDR1 is MNHNY, CDR2 SVGAGI, per germline (reference sequence). The CDR3 reads CASSSGGYEQYF. CDR3 in DNA: TGTGCCAGCAGTAGCGGGGGCTACGAGCAGTACTTC.

This clone came up a few times. J is TRBJ1-2 and V is TRBV11-2; the match to TRBD1 covers 7 bases. CDR1 SGHAT and CDR2 FQNNGV come from the germline V gene. J gave up 12 bases and V 1 base, and 8 bases lay outside the gene matches. The CDR3 contains 13 residues. The CDR3 DNA reads as TGTGCCAGCAGCTTAGGGGGACAGCTGAGCGACACCTTC. Protein product: CASSLGGQLSDTF.

The CDR3 coding sequence is TGCGCCAGCAGCCAAGATCGGGGACAGAAAGTGACCAGGCAGTTTTTT. It specifies CASSQDRGQKVTRQFF. The V and J genes are TRBV4-1 and TRBJ1-4, with TRBD1 identical over 7 bases. Unmatched junction bases numbered 17, after V lost 0 bases and J lost 16 bases. Germline CDR1 MGHRA, CDR2 YSYEKL. The CDR3 extends over 16 amino acids.